This T cell receptor (beta chain) originates from a study of T cell responses to AZD1222 COVID-19 vaccine. Assay used: immunoSEQ multiplex PCR; TCRdb lists only in-frame clones, some missing. The sample lists about 110,000 clones; around nine tenths were seen once. The receptor was isolated from an adult in good health. The sample in question was peripheral blood, obtained on day 0 of MenACWY control vaccination.

This CDR3 is CASSLSYQPQHF. CDR3 in DNA: TGTGCCAGCAGTTTGTCCTATCAGCCCCAGCATTTT. The chain joins TRBV28 to TRBJ1-5, with D uncertain. The germline gives CDR1 MDHEN, CDR2 SYDVKM. V lost 3 bases and J 5 bases, leaving 5 bases between the germline ends. The CDR3 runs 12 residues.